A single sample is the source of the 18 T cell receptor beta chains below, sequenced in a study of T cell responses to AZD1222 COVID-19 vaccine. TCRdb keeps only in-frame clones here, not all; method: immunoSEQ multiplex PCR. The sample lists 150,000 to 200,000 clones, roughly nine tenths occurring once. Specimen: peripheral blood, collected 28 days after the second AZD1222 dose. Receptors originate from an adult who received the AZD1222 COVID-19 vaccine.

By share of the sample, this clone is medium-sized. Other DNA sequences of this sample code for an identical CDR3. This chain links TRBV27 with TRBJ1-5, with TRBD1 as a possible D gene (6 bases). The V gene's germline CDR1 is MNHEY and CDR2 SMNVEV (reference sequence). The length of the CDR3 is 14 residues. V gave up 6 bases and J gave up 4 bases, with 13 bases separating them. The CDR3: CASRLGGPNQPQHF. The CDR3 DNA sequence: TGTGCCAGCAGATTGGGGGGGCCTAATCAGCCCCAGCATTTT.

The J gene is TRBJ2-7, the V gene TRBV27; maybe TRBD1 (6 bases). This CDR3 spans 13 amino acids. From germline, CDR1 is MNHEY and CDR2 SMNVEV (reference sequence). The V gene lost 4 bases and the J gene lost 1 base, with 8 bases spanning the gap. This chain's CDR3 is CASSWTESYEQYF. CDR3 nucleotide sequence: TGTGCCAGCAGTTGGACAGAATCCTACGAGCAGTACTTC.

This clone was recorded only once. The gene calls are TRBV6-5 and TRBJ1-1, with no clear D. The CDR3 is 13 residues long. Between the trimmed V and J ends, which lost 2 bases and 2 bases, there was a span of 6 bases. The germline V gene encodes CDR1 MNHEY and CDR2 SVGAGI. CDR3 protein: CASSYQKNTEAFF. The CDR3 nucleotides are TGTGCCAGCAGTTACCAGAAAAACACTGAAGCTTTCTTT.

The chain couples TRBV5-1 to TRBJ2-7; D could derive from TRBD1 or TRBD2 (5 bases each). Trimming removed 4 bases from V and 6 bases from J, with 20 bases in between. This CDR3 contains 15 residues. Germline V gene data show CDR1 as SGHRS and CDR2 as YFSETQ. In DNA form, the CDR3 reads TGCGCCAGCAGCCCGCGGTCGAGGGGAGTTTTCGAGCAGTACTTC. Translating gives CASSPRSRGVFEQYF.

The chain is built from TRBV19 and TRBJ1-6; D gene ambiguous. The CDR3 is 13 amino acids. The V end was cut by 2 bases, the J end by 9 bases, with 8 bases between. Germline lookup yields CDR1 LNHDA and CDR2 SQIVND (reference sequence). CDR3 sequence (DNA): TGTGCCAGTAGTATAACTTGGGCTTCACCCCTCCACTTT. Translation: CASSITWASPLHF.

V and J are TRBV28 and TRBJ1-5; D remains unclear. Per germline, CDR1 MDHEN and CDR2 SYDVKM. With 5 bases removed from V and 3 bases from J, the gap between germline ends came to 8 bases. This CDR3 has 13 residues. CDR3: CASSPYPNQPQHF. CDR3 in DNA: TGTGCCAGCAGTCCTTACCCCAATCAGCCCCAGCATTTT.

Worth noting for this clone: Within the sample, other DNA sequences also encode this same CDR3. The chain couples TRBV7-9 to TRBJ2-7, with D possibly matching TRBD1 (6 bases). Per germline, CDR1 SEHNR and CDR2 FQNEAQ (reference sequence). This CDR3 contains 14 residues. The ends were cut back, 1 base at V and 2 bases at J, with 9 bases in the middle. The CDR3 DNA is TGTGCCAGCAGCTTAGTGGGGACAACCTACGAGCAGTACTTC. Translation gives CASSLVGTTYEQYF.

About this clone itself: Relative to the germline gene, one junction end is altered; a read error may explain this. The V gene is TRBV9, the J gene TRBJ2-7, with D unresolved. Germline CDR1 and CDR2: SGDLS and YYNGEE. This CDR3 region has 14 residues. The CDR3, as DNA: TGTGCCCGCAGCGTATACGGCAGCACCTACGAGCAGTACTTC. It specifies CARSVYGSTYEQYF. Together with reference TRBV9 and TRBJ2-7, the CDR3 gives the full variable domain: DSGVTQTPKHLITATGQRVTLRCSPRSGDLSVYWYQQSLDQGLQFLIQYYNGEERAKGNILERFSAQQFPDLHSELNLSSLELGDSALYFCARSVYGSTYEQYFGPGTRLTVT.

This chain links TRBV21-1 with TRBJ2-3; the table's TRBD1 call for D was not verified on the DNA. TRBV21-1 is reported as a pseudogene. The CDR3 runs to 16 residues. CDR3 in amino acids: CASSRLRGASTDTQYF. DNA of the CDR3: TGTGCCAGCAGCAGACTCAGGGGGGCGAGCACAGATACGCAGTATTTT.

The CDR3 bases are TGTGCCAGCAGGGGCGCAGGGGGCTCAGCAGGGAATGAGCAGTTCTTC. As protein: CASRGAGGSAGNEQFF. The chain recombines TRBV7-9 with TRBJ2-1; 8 bases agree with TRBD1. Germline V gene lookup returns CDR1 SEHNR and CDR2 FQNEAQ (reference sequence). Unmatched junction bases numbered 14, after V lost 6 bases and J lost 7 bases. CDR3 length: 16 amino acids.

The genes are TRBV7-3 and TRBJ2-1; 8 bases map to TRBD2. The germline CDR1 and CDR2 sequences are SGHTA and FQGTGA. This CDR3 is built from 17 residues. The J segment lost 0 bases and the V segment lost 5 bases, leaving 9 bases of the junction unmatched. The CDR3 is CASSPKTSASSYNEQFF. Written as DNA, the CDR3 is TGTGCCAGCAGCCCGAAGACTAGCGCCAGCTCCTACAATGAGCAGTTCTTC.

The rearrangement uses TRBV12-3 or TRBV12-4 and TRBJ2-7, with D maybe TRBD2 (7 bases). This CDR3 is 13 amino acids long. V was trimmed by 3 bases and J by 3 bases, leaving 9 bases between them. This chain's CDR3 is CASSLGGLYEQYF. The CDR3, as DNA: TGTGCCAGCAGTTTGGGGGGGCTCTACGAGCAGTACTTC.

This clone is a singleton in its sample. This chain connects TRBV5-8 to TRBJ1-1; TRBD1 aligns across 8 bases. The CDR3 is 14 amino acids. With 4 bases clipped from V and 3 bases from J, the junction kept 5 bases outside the gene matches. In germline, CDR1 is SGHTS, CDR2 YDEGEE. The CDR3 region is CASSIAGGYTEAFF. The CDR3 DNA is TGTGCCAGCAGCATAGCAGGGGGCTACACTGAAGCTTTCTTT. The whole variable domain, remainder taken from reference TRBV5-8 and TRBJ1-1, is EAGVTQSPTHLIKTRGQQATLRCSPISGHTSVYWYQQALGLGLQFLLWYDEGEERNRGNFPPRFSGRQFPNYSSELNVNALELEDSALYLCASSIAGGYTEAFFGQGTRLTVV.

This clone was observed a handful of times. The chain links TRBV30 to TRBJ1-5; 8 bases are shared with TRBD1. Trimming took 8 bases from V and 0 from J; bases not matched to a gene: 15. The CDR3 has 17 amino acids. CDR1 GTSNPN and CDR2 SVGIG come from the germline V gene (reference sequence). CDR3 sequence (DNA): TGTGCCCGGCCCCGGGACAGGCAGAATCATAGCAATCAGCCCCAGCATTTT. As protein: CARPRDRQNHSNQPQHF.

The V and J genes are TRBV29-1 and TRBJ2-1; D remains ambiguous. V lost 0 bases, J lost 2 bases, and 5 bases lay in between. Germline V gene sequence: CDR1 SQVTM, CDR2 ANQGSEA. The CDR3 has 13 residues. In nucleotides, the CDR3 is TGCAGCGTTGAAGATTTACCCTACAATGAGCAGTTCTTC. Translation gives CSVEDLPYNEQFF.

This sequence joins TRBV27 and TRBJ2-1, with a weak D call TRBD2 (5 bases). CDR1 MNHEY and CDR2 SMNVEV come from the germline V gene (reference sequence). There are 16 residues in the CDR3. The V end lost 6 bases, the J end lost 5 bases, and 20 bases lay between the germline ends. As DNA, the CDR3 is TGTGCCAGCAGCCGACTGGGAGAAATTCCCAACAATGAGCAGTTCTTC. Translating it yields CASSRLGEIPNNEQFF.

The chain couples TRBV6-5 to TRBJ1-2, with D unclear. CDR3 length: 12 amino acids. Germline CDR1 MNHEY, CDR2 SVGAGI. V gave up 6 bases and J gave up 2 bases, with 7 bases separating them. The CDR3 sequence is CASSPSNYGYTF. The CDR3 coding sequence is TGTGCCAGCAGCCCGTCAAACTATGGCTACACCTTC.

DNA for the CDR3: TGTGCCAGCAGCTTAGGATTTAGGGGACAGGGCAAAACCAATGAGCAGTTCTTC. Protein: CASSLGFRGQGKTNEQFF. This chain connects TRBV7-6 to TRBJ2-1, with 9 bases aligning to TRBD1. The V segment lost 1 base and the J segment 6 bases; nucleotides outside the gene matches: 13. This CDR3 has 18 residues. Germline assignment: CDR1 SGHVS and CDR2 FNYEAQ.